This T cell receptor beta chain was recovered during a study of CD8+ T cells in alopecia areata. Study-level background: The share of scalp area affected provided the severity score for treated patients. Regarding the study as a whole: Scalp clonality dropped significantly under tofacitinib, as did expanded CD8+ top-100 clones.

As for treatment: oral pan-JAK inhibitor, 5-10 mg twice daily. From alopecia areata patients, lesional scalp punch biopsies and peripheral blood were collected. As concerns this clone: Its matching antigen is unknown.

V shed 4 bases and J shed 5 bases, with 16 bases lying between them. This CDR3 is built from 15 residues. Germline CDR1 reads SNHLY; CDR2 reads FYNNEI. Extracted RNA was reverse transcribed, and the resulting cDNA served as sequencing template. The protocol was immunoSEQ multiplex PCR, while the TCRdb copy is restricted to in-frame clones and leaves out a portion. This sample yields approximately 180,000 clones, of which approximately 59% are seen a single time; 15% to 20% belongs to the top ten. Specimen: CD4+ T cells sorted from blood, collected between weeks 55 and 65, from a patient treated with tofacitinib. This rearrangement joins TRBV2 to TRBJ2-3, with D perhaps TRBD2 (7 bases). The TCR comes from a human donor with alopecia areata. For the CDR3, the DNA is TGTGCCAGCAGTGTGAACGGGGGGCGAGGAGATACGCAGTATTTT. Its protein is CASSVNGGRGDTQYF.